The 15 T cell receptor beta chains given below trace back to one sample, sequenced in a study of T-cell memory formation after mild COVID-19. From the 5' RACE reads, TCRdb called clonotypes with MiXCR, one entry per CDR3 protein. The sample gives some 350,000 distinct CDR3 sequences, 15% to 20% of which show up once; around 20% is in the top ten. The specimen sequenced was PBMCs or a T cell subset sorted from them (not recorded which). All receptors derive from a man aged 18 to 29 who had mild COVID-19 (a few samples of this study predate the infection). Cell type and time point are not known.

This clonotype has a count of ten or more. V usage is TRBV6-1 and J usage is TRBJ2-3; a possible D gene is TRBD1 (6 bases). Trimming removed 8 bases at V and 1 base at J, with 13 bases between. Germline V lookup: CDR1 MNHNS, CDR2 SASEGT. The CDR3 consists of 14 residues. This chain's CDR3 is CASLWNRGTDTQYF. Written as DNA, the CDR3 is TGTGCCAGCTTATGGAACAGGGGCACAGATACGCAGTATTTT.

This clonotype was picked up a small number of times. The rearrangement uses TRBV7-2 and TRBJ2-4, with TRBD1 matching 9 bases. J gave up 2 bases and V 0 bases, and 5 bases lay outside the gene matches. There are 17 residues in the CDR3. CDR1 is SGHTA and CDR2 is FQGNSA in the germline V gene. CDR3 bases: TGTGCCAGCAGCTTAGCGCAGGGACAGGGCCCCAAAAACATTCAGTACTTC. Its protein product is CASSLAQGQGPKNIQYF.

Details on this clonotype: The conserved phenylalanine or tryptophan normally closing the CDR3 is absent here, so this likely arose from a read error. The chain uses TRBV11-2 and TRBJ2-1; 10 bases fit TRBD2. Germline CDR1 SGHAT, CDR2 FQNNGV. The V and J ends lost 8 bases and 9 bases, in that order; junction bases with no gene match: 13. The CDR3 spans 15 residues. The CDR3: CASFPRLAGVVEQFL. As DNA, the CDR3 is TGTGCCAGCTTCCCGCGGCTAGCGGGGGTGGTTGAGCAGTTCTTG.

The gene calls are TRBV20-1 and TRBJ1-4; 10 positions agree with TRBD1. CDR3 length: 14 residues. J gave up 5 bases and V 5 bases, and 5 bases lay outside the gene matches. The germline V gene has CDR1 DFQATT and CDR2 SNEGSKA (reference sequence). The CDR3 coding sequence is TGCAGTGCTCAGAGGACAGGGGGGAATGAAAAACTGTTTTTT. Its protein is CSAQRTGGNEKLFF.

This clonotype was observed a handful of times. The chain employs TRBV12-3 or TRBV12-4 and TRBJ1-2; D remains ambiguous. The germline V and J ends were trimmed by 4 bases and 2 bases, with 20 bases remaining between them. This CDR3 contains 17 residues. CDR3 loop: CASSSRGSGNFNYGYTF. CDR3 nucleotides: TGTGCCAGCAGTTCCCGTGGGAGTGGCAACTTCAACTATGGCTACACCTTC.

This clonotype has a handful of counts. This chain connects TRBV7-9 to TRBJ2-1; 10 bases fit TRBD1. The junction had 4 bases not matched to a gene; V was cut back by 6 bases and J by 2 bases. CDR3 size: 15 residues. Germline CDR1 reads SEHNR; CDR2 reads FQNEAQ (reference sequence). The CDR3 nucleotides read TGTGCCAGCAGACTGGACAGGGGGACCTACAATGAGCAGTTCTTC. Amino acids: CASRLDRGTYNEQFF.

This clonotype was seen more than once but under ten times. The rearrangement joins TRBV2 to TRBJ1-2; no firm D call. Between the trimmed V and J ends, which lost 0 bases and 7 bases, there was a span of 9 bases. From germline, CDR1 is SNHLY and CDR2 FYNNEI. The CDR3 has 13 residues. CDR3 coding DNA: TGTGCCAGCAGTGAAGCGCAGGCAGTTGGCTACACCTTC. This sequence encodes CASSEAQAVGYTF.

The sample holds many counts of this clonotype. The chain has TRBV7-2 and TRBJ2-2; 10 positions agree with TRBD2. J lost 5 bases, V lost 3 bases, and 9 bases had no gene match. Looked up from germline, CDR1 is SGHTA and CDR2 is FQGNSA. This CDR3 contains 17 residues. This chain's CDR3 is CASSFAGTSVGTGELFF. DNA for the CDR3: TGTGCCAGCAGCTTCGCCGGGACTAGCGTAGGGACCGGGGAGCTGTTTTTT. Drawing the rest from reference TRBV7-2 and TRBJ2-2, the complete variable domain is GAGVSQSPSNKVTEKGKDVELRCDPISGHTALYWYRQSLGQGLEFLIYFQGNSAPDKSGLPSDRFSAERTGGSVSTLTIQRTQQEDSAVYLCASSFAGTSVGTGELFFGEGSRLTVL.

In its sample, this clonotype was seen a few times. The V gene is TRBV12-3 or TRBV12-4, the J gene TRBJ2-7; the D is unclear. CDR3 length: 15 amino acids. With 3 bases removed from V and 3 bases from J, the gap between germline ends came to 15 bases. CDR3 coding DNA: TGTGCCAGCAGTTTCGGCAGTTTGGCCTACTACGAGCAGTACGTC. This sequence encodes CASSFGSLAYYEQYV.

CDR3: CASSLDGQGRGNTIYF. CDR3 in DNA: TGCGCCAGCAGCTTAGATGGACAGGGTCGGGGAAACACCATATATTTT. The V gene is TRBV5-1, the J gene TRBJ1-3, with 8 positions matching TRBD1. CDR1 and CDR2 from the germline V gene are SGHRS and YFSETQ. This CDR3 is built from 16 residues. Trimming removed 2 bases from V and 4 bases from J; junction bases left unmatched: 8.

V is TRBV15 and J is TRBJ2-5; a possible D gene is TRBD1 (5 bases). The CDR3 runs to 15 residues. The V end was cut by 4 bases, the J end by 4 bases, with 16 bases between. The germline V gene has CDR1 LNHNV and CDR2 YYDKDF (reference sequence). CDR3 DNA: TGTGCCACCAGCAAAACGCAGGGTTTCGGAGAGACCCAGTACTTC. Its translation: CATSKTQGFGETQYF.

This clonotype showed up just a few times. The chain combines TRBV14 with TRBJ1-6; D perhaps matches TRBD1 (6 bases). CDR3 length: 16 amino acids. Germline CDR1 and CDR2: SGHDN and FVKESK. V was trimmed by 1 base and J by 6 bases, leaving 13 bases between them. DNA for the CDR3: TGTGCCAGCAGCCAAGGGACTGACAGGCCTAATTCACCCCTCCACTTT. Amino acids: CASSQGTDRPNSPLHF.

This chain joins TRBV7-9 and TRBJ2-7, with 8 bases fitting TRBD1. Germline trimming cut 5 bases from V and 2 bases from J; bases unmatched to any gene: 11. The germline V gene has CDR1 SEHNR and CDR2 FQNEAQ (reference sequence). The CDR3 loop spans 16 amino acids. CDR3 sequence reads: CASSPPPGQEAYEQYF. CDR3 sequence (DNA): TGTGCCAGCAGCCCTCCCCCGGGACAGGAGGCCTACGAGCAGTACTTC.

The table lists this clonotype with a few counts. The chain joins TRBV6-2 or TRBV6-3 to TRBJ1-5; the D is unclear. The CDR3 length is 16 residues. V lost 5 bases to trimming and J lost 0 bases, with 14 bases between them. Germline CDR1 and CDR2: MNHEY and SVGEGT. The CDR3: CASSRLGPYSNQPQHF. In DNA form, the CDR3 reads TGTGCCAGCAGTAGACTTGGACCTTATAGCAATCAGCCCCAGCATTTT.

This chain links TRBV4-3 with TRBJ2-1; 9 nucleotides align to TRBD2. CDR1 is LGHNA, CDR2 YSLEER, per germline. The CDR3 has 16 residues. The J segment lost 7 bases and the V segment lost 1 base, leaving 8 bases of the junction unmatched. CDR3 region: CASSQVEAGGSNEQFF. CDR3 in DNA: TGCGCCAGCAGCCAAGTAGAAGCGGGGGGTTCGAATGAGCAGTTCTTC.